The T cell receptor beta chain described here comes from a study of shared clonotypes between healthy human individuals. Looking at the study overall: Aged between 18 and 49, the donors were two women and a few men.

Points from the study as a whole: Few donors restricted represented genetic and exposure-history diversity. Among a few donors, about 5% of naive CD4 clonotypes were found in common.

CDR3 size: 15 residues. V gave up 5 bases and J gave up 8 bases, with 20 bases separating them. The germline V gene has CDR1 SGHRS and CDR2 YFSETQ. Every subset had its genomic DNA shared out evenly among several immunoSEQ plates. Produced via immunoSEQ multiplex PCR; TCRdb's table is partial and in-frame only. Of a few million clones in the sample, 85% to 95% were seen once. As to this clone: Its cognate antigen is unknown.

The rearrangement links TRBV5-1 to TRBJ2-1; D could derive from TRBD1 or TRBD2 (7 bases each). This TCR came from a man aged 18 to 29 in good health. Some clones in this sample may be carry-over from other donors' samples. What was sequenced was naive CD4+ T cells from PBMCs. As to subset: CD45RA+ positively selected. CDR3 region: CASRTGGQHNDEQFF. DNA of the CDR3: TGCGCCAGCAGAACGGGGGGACAGCACAATGATGAGCAGTTCTTC.